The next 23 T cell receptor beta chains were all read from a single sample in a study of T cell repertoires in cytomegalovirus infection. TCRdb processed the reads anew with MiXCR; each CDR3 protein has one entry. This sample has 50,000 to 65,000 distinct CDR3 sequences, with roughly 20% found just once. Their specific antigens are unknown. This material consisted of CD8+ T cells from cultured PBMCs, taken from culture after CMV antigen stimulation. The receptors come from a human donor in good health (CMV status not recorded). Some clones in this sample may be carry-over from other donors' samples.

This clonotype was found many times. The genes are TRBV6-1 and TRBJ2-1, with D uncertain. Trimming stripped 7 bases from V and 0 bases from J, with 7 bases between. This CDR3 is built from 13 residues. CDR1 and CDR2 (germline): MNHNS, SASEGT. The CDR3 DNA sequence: TGTGCCAGCACCCCAAGCTCCTACAATGAGCAGTTCTTC. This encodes CASTPSSYNEQFF.

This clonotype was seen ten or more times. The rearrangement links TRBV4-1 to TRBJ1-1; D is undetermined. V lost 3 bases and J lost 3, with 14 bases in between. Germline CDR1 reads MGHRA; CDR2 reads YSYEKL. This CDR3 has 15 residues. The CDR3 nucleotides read TGCGCCAGCAGCCAGGGTAACGAGGATCACACTGAAGCTTTCTTT. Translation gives CASSQGNEDHTEAFF.

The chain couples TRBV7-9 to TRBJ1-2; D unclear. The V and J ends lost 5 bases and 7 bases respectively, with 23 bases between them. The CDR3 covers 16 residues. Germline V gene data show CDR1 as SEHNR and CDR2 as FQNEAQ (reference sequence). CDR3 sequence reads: CASSESRASVMGGYTF. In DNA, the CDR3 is TGTGCCAGCAGCGAAAGTAGGGCCAGTGTGATGGGTGGCTACACCTTC.

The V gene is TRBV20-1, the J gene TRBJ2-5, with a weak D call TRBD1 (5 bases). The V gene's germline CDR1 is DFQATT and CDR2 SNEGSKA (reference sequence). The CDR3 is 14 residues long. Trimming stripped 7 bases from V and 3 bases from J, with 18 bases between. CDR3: CSVPPKGVKETQYF. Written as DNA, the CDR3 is TGCAGTGTCCCCCCGAAAGGGGTTAAAGAGACCCAGTACTTC.

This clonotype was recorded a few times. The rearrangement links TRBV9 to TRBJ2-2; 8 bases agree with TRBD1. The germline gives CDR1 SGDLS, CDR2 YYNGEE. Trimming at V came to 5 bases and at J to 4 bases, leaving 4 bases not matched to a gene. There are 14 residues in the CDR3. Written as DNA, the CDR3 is TGTGCCAGCAGAAGACAGGGGCCCACCGGGGAGCTGTTTTTT. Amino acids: CASRRQGPTGELFF.

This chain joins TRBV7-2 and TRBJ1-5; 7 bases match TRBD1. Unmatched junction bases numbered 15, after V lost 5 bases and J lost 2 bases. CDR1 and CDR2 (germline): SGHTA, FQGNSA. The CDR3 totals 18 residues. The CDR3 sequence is CASSTWTRQGGGNQPQHF. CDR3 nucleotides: TGTGCCAGCAGCACATGGACACGGCAGGGGGGAGGCAATCAGCCCCAGCATTTT.

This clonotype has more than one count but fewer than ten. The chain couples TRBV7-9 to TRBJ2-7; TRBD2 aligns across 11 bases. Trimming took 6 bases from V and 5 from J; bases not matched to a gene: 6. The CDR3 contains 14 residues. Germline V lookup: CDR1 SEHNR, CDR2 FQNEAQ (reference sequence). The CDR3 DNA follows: TGTGCCAGCAGTCTTAGCGGGAGGGCCGACGAGCAGTACTTC. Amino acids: CASSLSGRADEQYF.

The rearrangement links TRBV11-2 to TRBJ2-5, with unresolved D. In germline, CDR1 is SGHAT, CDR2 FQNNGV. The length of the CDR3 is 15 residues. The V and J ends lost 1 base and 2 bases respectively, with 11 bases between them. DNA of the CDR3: TGTGCCAGCAGCTTAGCTCCGGACGGACAAGAGACCCAGTACTTC. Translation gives CASSLAPDGQETQYF.

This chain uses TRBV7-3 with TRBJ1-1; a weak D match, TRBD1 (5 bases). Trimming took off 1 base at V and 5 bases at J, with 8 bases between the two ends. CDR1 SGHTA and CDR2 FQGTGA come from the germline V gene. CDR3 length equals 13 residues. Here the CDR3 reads CASSLRAGTEAFF. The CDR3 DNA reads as TGTGCCAGCAGCTTAAGGGCAGGGACTGAAGCTTTCTTT.

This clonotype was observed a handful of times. DNA for the CDR3: TGTGCCAGCAGTTCTTCAGGGACCTACGAGCAGTACTTC. This encodes CASSSSGTYEQYF. The rearrangement joins TRBV12-3 or TRBV12-4 to TRBJ2-7; D is perhaps TRBD1 (5 bases). The length of the CDR3 is 13 residues. Trimming shortened V by 4 bases and J by 2 bases, and 9 bases separated the two germline ends.

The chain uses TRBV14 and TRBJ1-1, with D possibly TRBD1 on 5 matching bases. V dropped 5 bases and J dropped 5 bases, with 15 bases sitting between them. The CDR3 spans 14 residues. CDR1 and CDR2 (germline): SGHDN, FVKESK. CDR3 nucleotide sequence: TGTGCCAGCAGCGGTCCGAGAGGGGTAACTGAAGCTTTCTTT. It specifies CASSGPRGVTEAFF.

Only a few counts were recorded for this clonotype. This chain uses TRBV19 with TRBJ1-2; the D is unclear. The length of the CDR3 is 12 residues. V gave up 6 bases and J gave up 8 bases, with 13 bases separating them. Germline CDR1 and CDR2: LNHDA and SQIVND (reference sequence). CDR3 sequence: CASSIRTYGYTF. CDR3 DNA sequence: TGTGCCAGTAGCATAAGGACCTACGGCTACACCTTC.

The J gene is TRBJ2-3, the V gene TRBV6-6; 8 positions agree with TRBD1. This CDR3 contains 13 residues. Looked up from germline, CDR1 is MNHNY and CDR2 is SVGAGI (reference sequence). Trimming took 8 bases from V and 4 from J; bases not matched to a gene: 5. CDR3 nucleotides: TGTGCCAGCGGGGCAGGGGGCGCAGATACGCAGTATTTT. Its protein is CASGAGGADTQYF.

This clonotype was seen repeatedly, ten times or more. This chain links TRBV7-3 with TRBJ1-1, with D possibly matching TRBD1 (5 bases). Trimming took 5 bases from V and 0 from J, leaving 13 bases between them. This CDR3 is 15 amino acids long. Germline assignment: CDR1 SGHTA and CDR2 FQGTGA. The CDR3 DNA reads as TGTGCCAGCAGCCACGCTGGGGGGATGAACACTGAAGCTTTCTTT. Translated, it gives CASSHAGGMNTEAFF.

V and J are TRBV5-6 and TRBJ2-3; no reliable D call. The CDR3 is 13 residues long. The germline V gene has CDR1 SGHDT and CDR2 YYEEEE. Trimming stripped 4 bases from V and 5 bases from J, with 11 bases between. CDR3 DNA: TGTGCCAGCAGCGCTGTTGAACAAGATACGCAGTATTTT. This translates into CASSAVEQDTQYF.

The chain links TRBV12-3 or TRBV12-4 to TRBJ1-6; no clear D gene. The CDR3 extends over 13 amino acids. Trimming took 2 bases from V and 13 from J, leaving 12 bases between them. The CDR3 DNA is TGTGCCAGCAGTTTACAGGAGAGTGGGCCCCTCCACTTT. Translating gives CASSLQESGPLHF.

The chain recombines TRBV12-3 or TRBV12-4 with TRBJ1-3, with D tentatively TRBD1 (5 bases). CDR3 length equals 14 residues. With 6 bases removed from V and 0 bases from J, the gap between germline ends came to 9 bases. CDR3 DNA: TGTGCCAGCAGGGGGACGGACTCTGGAAACACCATATATTTT. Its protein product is CASRGTDSGNTIYF.

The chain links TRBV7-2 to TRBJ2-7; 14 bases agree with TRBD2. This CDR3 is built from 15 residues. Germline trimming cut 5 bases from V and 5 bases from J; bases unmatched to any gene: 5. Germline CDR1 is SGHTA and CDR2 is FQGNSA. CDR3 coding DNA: TGTGCCAGCAGCCCGACTAGCGGGGGGGGGGACGAGCAGTACTTC. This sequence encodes CASSPTSGGGDEQYF. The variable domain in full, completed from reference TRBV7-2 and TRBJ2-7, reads GAGVSQSPSNKVTEKGKDVELRCDPISGHTALYWYRQSLGQGLEFLIYFQGNSAPDKSGLPSDRFSAERTGGSVSTLTIQRTQQEDSAVYLCASSPTSGGGDEQYFGPGTRLTVT.

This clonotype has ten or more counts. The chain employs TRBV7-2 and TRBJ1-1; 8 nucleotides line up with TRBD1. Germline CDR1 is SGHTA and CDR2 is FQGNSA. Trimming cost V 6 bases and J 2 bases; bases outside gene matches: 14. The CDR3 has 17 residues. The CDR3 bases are TGTGCCAGCAGTTCTAGGACAGGGCAAGATCTAAACACTGAAGCTTTCTTT. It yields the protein CASSSRTGQDLNTEAFF.

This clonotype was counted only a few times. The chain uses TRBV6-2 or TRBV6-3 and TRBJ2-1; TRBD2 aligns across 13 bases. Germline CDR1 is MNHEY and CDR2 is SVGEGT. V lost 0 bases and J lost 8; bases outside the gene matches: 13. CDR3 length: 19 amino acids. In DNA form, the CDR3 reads TGTGCCAGCAGTTACTCTCCCGAGGGACTAGCGGGAAACAGGGATGAGCAGTTCTTC. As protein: CASSYSPEGLAGNRDEQFF.

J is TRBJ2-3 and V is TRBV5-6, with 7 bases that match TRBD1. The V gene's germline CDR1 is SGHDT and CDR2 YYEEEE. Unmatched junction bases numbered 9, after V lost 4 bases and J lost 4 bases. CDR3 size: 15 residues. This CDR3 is CASSPDRVSSDTQYF. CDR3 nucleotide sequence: TGTGCCAGCAGCCCCGACAGGGTTTCGTCAGATACGCAGTATTTT.

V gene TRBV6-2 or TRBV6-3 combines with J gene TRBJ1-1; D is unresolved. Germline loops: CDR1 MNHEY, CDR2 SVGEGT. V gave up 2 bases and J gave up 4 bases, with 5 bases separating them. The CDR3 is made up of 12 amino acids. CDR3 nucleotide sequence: TGTGCCAGCAGTTACAACCCCACTGAAGCTTTCTTT. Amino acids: CASSYNPTEAFF.

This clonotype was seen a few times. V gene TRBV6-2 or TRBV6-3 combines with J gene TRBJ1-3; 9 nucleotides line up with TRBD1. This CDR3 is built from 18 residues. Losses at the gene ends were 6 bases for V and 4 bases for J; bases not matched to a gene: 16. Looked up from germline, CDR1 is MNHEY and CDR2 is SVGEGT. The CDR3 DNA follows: TGTGCCAGCAGCCTGGGCCATCGCGGGACAGGGACCGGAAACACCATATATTTT. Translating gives CASSLGHRGTGTGNTIYF.